The clone carrying this TCR beta chain was recorded many times. Its specificity is not known. This record comes from a study of blood T cells in healthy people across ages. Combining a sample-barcoded 5' primer with a J-beta primer mix, a second PCR ran for about 7 to 11 cycles. TCRdb re-called the 5' RACE reads through MiXCR, storing one row per CDR3 protein. The table shows 700,000 or so distinct CDR3 sequences, with 20% to 25% occurring only once. After removal of 5 bases from V and 5 bases from J, the junction contained 3 bases not matched to a gene. The length of the CDR3 is 12 residues. CDR1 and CDR2 (germline): SQVTM, ANQGSEA. Study-level results: The study found more naive CD4+ cells and higher diversity in long-lived than aged donors. Older age went with lower TCR beta diversity per million T cells, in a roughly linear way.

This sequence originates from a man in his sixties or seventies in good health. The sequenced sample consisted of blood. This sequence joins TRBV29-1 and TRBJ2-3; 8 positions agree with TRBD2. CDR3 sequence reads: CSVREGGDTQYF. The CDR3 DNA sequence: TGCAGCGTTCGGGAGGGTGGAGATACGCAGTATTTT.